A selection of T cell receptor beta chains follows, all from one sample in a study of blood T cell repertoires in COVID-19. Using immunoSEQ multiplex PCR, the repertoire was profiled, and TCRdb retains in-frame clones only, with some absent. The repertoire consists of about 73,000 clones, with 65% to 85% occurring once and the leading ten covering 5.3%. Sequenced sample: peripheral blood. The receptors derive from a man over 45 with active COVID-19. Both conserved end residues are part of each CDR3. A D gene is named only where the DNA matches it firmly. For some rows the clone size is stated as once, few or many, or as a class when expanded; others skip it.

d_call,clone_size,v_call,j_call,cdr3_nt,cdr3_aa
TRBD2,NA,TRBV5-5,TRBJ2-7,TGTGCCAGCAGCTTGTTGCTAGCGGGAGGGATTGGGTCCTACGAGCAGTACTTC,CASSLLLAGGIGSYEQYF
NA,NA,TRBV28,TRBJ2-7,TGTGCCAGCAGTCCCCCTCTCACAGGCTACGAGCAGTACTTC,CASSPPLTGYEQYF
NA,NA,TRBV23-1,TRBJ2-4,TGCGCCAGCAGTCAATCACTACGGCAGCCCTGTATCGAAAACATTCAGTACTTC,CASSQSLRQPCIENIQYF
TRBD1,NA,TRBV7-6,TRBJ1-5,TGTGCCAGCAGCTTAGAGGGGGCGCTTCCTCAGCCCCAGCATTTT,CASSLEGALPQPQHF
NA,once,TRBV12-3/TRBV12-4,TRBJ2-1,TGTGCCAGCAGCAGGGTGGGTGAGCAGTTCTTC,CASSRVGEQFF
TRBD2,NA,TRBV2,TRBJ2-7,TGTGCCAGCAAAAACGGGAGGGCGTACGAGCAGTACTTC,CASKNGRAYEQYF
NA,once,TRBV5-1,TRBJ2-3,TGCGCCAGCAGCTTCGCTAGCCCCAGGGATACGCAGTATTTT,CASSFASPRDTQYF
TRBD1,NA,TRBV24-1,TRBJ2-5,TGTGCCACCAGTGAACCCACCCCACAGGGGACCCAGACCCAGTACTTC,CATSEPTPQGTQTQYF
NA,NA,TRBV14,TRBJ2-1,TGTGCCAGCAGCCAAGACGGACAGCGCTACAATGAGCAGTTCTTC,CASSQDGQRYNEQFF
NA,NA,TRBV5-1,TRBJ1-2,TGCGCCCGCAGGGCCGGGGGGGGCTATGGCTACACCTTC,CARRAGGGYGYTF
TRBD2,NA,TRBV29-1,TRBJ2-5,TGCAGCGTTAGCACGGGACTAGACCTCTCGACCCAGTACTTC,CSVSTGLDLSTQYF
TRBD1,NA,TRBV5-4,TRBJ2-5,TGTGCCAGCAGCTTGGGGGTAATGGGACAGGGGACTGAGAGTGAGACCCAGTACTTC,CASSLGVMGQGTESETQYF
NA,NA,TRBV23-1,TRBJ1-2,TGCGCCAGCAGTCCCCGGGGTGAGGGCTACACCTTC,CASSPRGEGYTF
TRBD1,NA,TRBV5-1,TRBJ1-3,TGCGCCAGCAGAGGGACAGGTTCGTCCGTAAACACCATATATTTT,CASRGTGSSVNTIYF
NA,NA,TRBV24-1,TRBJ2-7,TGTGCCACCAGACAGACCTCCTACGAGCAGTACTTC,CATRQTSYEQYF
NA,NA,TRBV27,TRBJ1-4,TGTGCCAGCAGCCAAACCTCCGGGAGTAATGAAAAACTGTTTTTT,CASSQTSGSNEKLFF
NA,NA,TRBV18,TRBJ2-7,TGTGCCAGCTCACCGGGAGGCTACGAGCAGTACTTC,CASSPGGYEQYF
NA,once,TRBV5-1,TRBJ2-5,TGCGCCAGCAGCAGCAGGGGTCTCCAAGAGACCCAGTACTTC,CASSSRGLQETQYF
NA,few,TRBV6-5,TRBJ1-2,TGTGCCACCTCCCCGCCAGGGCTCCATGGCTACACCTTC,CATSPPGLHGYTF
NA,NA,TRBV10-2,TRBJ1-2,TGCGCCAGCAACAACCCCCAGGGGAACTATGGCTACACCTTC,CASNNPQGNYGYTF
NA,NA,TRBV19,TRBJ2-3,TGTGCCAGTAGTATAGGCCGGACAGTAGATACGCAGTATTTT,CASSIGRTVDTQYF
TRBD2,NA,TRBV10-3,TRBJ2-3,TGTGCCATCAGCCGGACTAGTCCGACCACAGATACGCAGTATTTT,CAISRTSPTTDTQYF
TRBD1,NA,TRBV19,TRBJ1-5,TGTGCCAGTAGTATCGAGGGGGCCCAGCCCCAGCATTTT,CASSIEGAQPQHF
NA,few,TRBV30,TRBJ2-7,TGTGCCTGGAGATGGGGGACAACCTACGAGCAGTACTTC,CAWRWGTTYEQYF
TRBD1,NA,TRBV5-1,TRBJ2-7,TGCGCCAGCAGCGCAAACAGGGGATCTTACGAGCAGTACTTC,CASSANRGSYEQYF
TRBD2,NA,TRBV5-8,TRBJ2-3,TGTGCCAGCAGCCCGGGAGGGGATACGCAGTATTTT,CASSPGGDTQYF
TRBD2,NA,TRBV7-3,TRBJ2-1,TGTGCCAGCAGCTTGCCTTCAAGCGGGAGGAGCTCCTACAATGAGCAGTTCTTC,CASSLPSSGRSSYNEQFF
TRBD1,NA,TRBV4-1,TRBJ2-7,TGCGCCAGCAGCCAAGTGACAGGGACAAACGGCGAGCAGTACTTC,CASSQVTGTNGEQYF
TRBD2,NA,TRBV5-3,TRBJ2-7,TGTGCCAGAAGCTTAACGTATCGGTGGCTAGCGGCCTACGAGCAGTACTTC,CARSLTYRWLAAYEQYF
TRBD1,NA,TRBV5-4,TRBJ2-5,TGTGCCAGCAGCCTCCGGGCAGGGGGTACGGAGACCCAGTACTTC,CASSLRAGGTETQYF
NA,NA,TRBV27,TRBJ2-2,TGTGCTACGGGGGAACACCTTACCGGGGAGCTGTTTTTT,CATGEHLTGELFF
TRBD2,NA,TRBV28,TRBJ2-5,TGTGCCAGCAGCCCACCCATAGCGGGTTTAAAGGAGACCCAGTACTTC,CASSPPIAGLKETQYF
NA,few,TRBV3-1/TRBV3-2,TRBJ1-4,TGTGCCAGCAGCCAAGAAAGCGCCCCAGCGGGGTGGGAAAAACTGTTTTTT,CASSQESAPAGWEKLFF
NA,NA,TRBV29-1,TRBJ2-1,TGCAGCGGACTAGGGTTTTGGGGGAGTGGTTACAATGAGCAGTTCTTC,CSGLGFWGSGYNEQFF
TRBD2,NA,TRBV5-4,TRBJ2-7,TGTGCCAGCAGCACCTCACTAGCGGGGGTTTACGAGCAGTACTTC,CASSTSLAGVYEQYF
NA,NA,TRBV19,TRBJ1-4,TGTGCCAGTAGTATAGTAGCCCGGACAGCTAATGAAAAACTGTTTTTT,CASSIVARTANEKLFF
TRBD1,once,TRBV7-2,TRBJ1-5,TGTGCCAGCAGCTTAGAGCCGGGACAGGGATATAGCAATCAGCCCCAGCATTTT,CASSLEPGQGYSNQPQHF
TRBD1,NA,TRBV7-3,TRBJ2-7,TGTGCCAGCAGCATCTCCCCGGGACAGGTCTACGAGCAGTACTTC,CASSISPGQVYEQYF
NA,NA,TRBV3-1/TRBV3-2,TRBJ1-5,TGTGCCAGCAGCCCCGCGGGCTATAGCAATCAGCCCCAGCATTTT,CASSPAGYSNQPQHF
TRBD1,NA,TRBV30,TRBJ1-1,TGTGCCTGGAGTGTAGGGACAGCTACTGAAGCTTTCTTT,CAWSVGTATEAFF
NA,NA,TRBV18,TRBJ1-1,TGTGCCAGCTCACCTAATGGGGGACTGGCCCTACGGACTGAAGCTTTCTTT,CASSPNGGLALRTEAFF
NA,NA,TRBV7-8,TRBJ1-2,TGTGCCAGCAGCCCGGTGAGGGAAAGTGGCTACACCTTC,CASSPVRESGYTF
NA,NA,TRBV6-5,TRBJ2-5,TGTGCCAGCAGCCAGGGGTCTAGAGAGACCCAGTACTTC,CASSQGSRETQYF
NA,NA,TRBV3-1/TRBV3-2,TRBJ1-1,TGTGCCAGCAGCGGGCCTGGGGGCGCCGGCAACACTGAAGCTTTCTTT,CASSGPGGAGNTEAFF
TRBD2,NA,TRBV18,TRBJ2-5,TGTGCCAGCTCACCACGCGCTAGCGGGGGAGAGACCCAGTACTTC,CASSPRASGGETQYF
TRBD2,NA,TRBV28,TRBJ2-2,TGTGCCAGCAGTTTATTCGCGGGAGGGGCCGGGGAGCTGTTTTTT,CASSLFAGGAGELFF
NA,NA,TRBV6-5,TRBJ2-7,TGTGCCGGGGGGGCGGAAAGGCCCTACGAGCAGTACTTC,CAGGAERPYEQYF
TRBD2,few,TRBV2,TRBJ2-3,TGTGCCAGCAGCCGACTAGCGGGGGCCGGAGATACGCAGTATTTT,CASSRLAGAGDTQYF
TRBD1,once,TRBV6-2/TRBV6-3,TRBJ2-7,TGTGCCAGCAGTTCCTACCGAGCCCGGGACAGTACCTACGAGCAGTACTTC,CASSSYRARDSTYEQYF